This T cell receptor (beta chain) originates from a study of T cells expressing NK-cell markers. Study results and limitations: In a handful of donors, these clonotypes also led the CD3+CD56-NKG2C+ fraction.

Details on this clonotype: Antigen: not known.

The CDR3 is made up of 18 amino acids. Germline V gene lookup returns CDR1 PRHDT and CDR2 FYEKMQ (reference sequence). One entry per CDR3 protein, without DNA, is what TCRdb gives after re-calling the 5' RACE reads. The sample includes about 150,000 distinct CDR3 sequences. This clonotype was obtained from a man aged 18-70 years in good health. Input material: blood T cells: a sorted CD56 or NKG2C T cell subset, CD4+ or CD8+ T cells, or bulk PBMC T cells (not recorded which). V is TRBV13 and J is TRBJ2-7; the D call of TRBD2 rests on TCRdb alone, since no DNA is present to check it. CDR3 sequence: CASSLAVTSGGHSYEQYF.